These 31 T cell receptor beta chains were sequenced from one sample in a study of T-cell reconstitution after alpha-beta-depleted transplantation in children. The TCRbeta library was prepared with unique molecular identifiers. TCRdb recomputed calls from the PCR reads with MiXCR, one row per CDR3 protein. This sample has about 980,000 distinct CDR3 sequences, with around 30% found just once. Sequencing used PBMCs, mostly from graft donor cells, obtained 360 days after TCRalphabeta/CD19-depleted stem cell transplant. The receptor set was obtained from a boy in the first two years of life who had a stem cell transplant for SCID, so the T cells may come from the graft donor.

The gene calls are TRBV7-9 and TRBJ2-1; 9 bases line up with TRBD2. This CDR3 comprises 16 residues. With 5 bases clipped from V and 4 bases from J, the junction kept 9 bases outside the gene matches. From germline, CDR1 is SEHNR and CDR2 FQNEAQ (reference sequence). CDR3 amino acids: CASSRRVAGEYNEQFF. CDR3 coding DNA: TGTGCCAGCAGCCGACGGGTAGCGGGGGAATACAATGAGCAGTTCTTC.

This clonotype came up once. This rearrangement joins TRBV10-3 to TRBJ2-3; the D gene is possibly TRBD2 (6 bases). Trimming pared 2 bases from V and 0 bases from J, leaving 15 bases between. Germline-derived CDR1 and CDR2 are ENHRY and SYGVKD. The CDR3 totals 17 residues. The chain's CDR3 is CAISERSAGSSTDTQYF. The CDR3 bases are TGTGCCATCAGTGAGCGATCGGCGGGGTCGAGCACAGATACGCAGTATTTT.

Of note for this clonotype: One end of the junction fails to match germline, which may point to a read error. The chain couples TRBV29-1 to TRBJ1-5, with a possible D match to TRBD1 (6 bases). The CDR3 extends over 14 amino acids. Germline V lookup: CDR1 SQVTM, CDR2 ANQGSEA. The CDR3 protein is CSVQTGLSNQSQHF. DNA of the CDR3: TGCAGCGTTCAGACAGGCCTTAGCAATCAGTCCCAGCATTTT.

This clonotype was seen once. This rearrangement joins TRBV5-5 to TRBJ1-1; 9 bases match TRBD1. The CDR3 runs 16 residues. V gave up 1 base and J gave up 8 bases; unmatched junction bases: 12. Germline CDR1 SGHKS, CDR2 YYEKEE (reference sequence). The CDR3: CASSLRSPGQGAEAFF. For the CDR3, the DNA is TGTGCCAGCAGCTTGAGGTCGCCGGGACAGGGAGCAGAAGCTTTCTTT.

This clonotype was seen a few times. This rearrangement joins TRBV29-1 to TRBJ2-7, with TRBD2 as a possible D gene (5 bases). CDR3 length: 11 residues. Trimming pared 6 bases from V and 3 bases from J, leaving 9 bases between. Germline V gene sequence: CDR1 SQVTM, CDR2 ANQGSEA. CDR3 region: CSVSTSYEQYF. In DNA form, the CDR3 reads TGCAGCGTATCTACTAGCTACGAGCAGTACTTC.

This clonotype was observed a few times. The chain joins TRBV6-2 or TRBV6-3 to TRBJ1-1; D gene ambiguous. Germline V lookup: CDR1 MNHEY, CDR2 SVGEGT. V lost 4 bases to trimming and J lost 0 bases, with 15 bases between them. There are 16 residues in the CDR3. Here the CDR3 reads CASSSWRTAMNTEAFF. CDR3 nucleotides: TGTGCCAGCAGTTCCTGGAGGACCGCTATGAACACTGAAGCTTTCTTT.

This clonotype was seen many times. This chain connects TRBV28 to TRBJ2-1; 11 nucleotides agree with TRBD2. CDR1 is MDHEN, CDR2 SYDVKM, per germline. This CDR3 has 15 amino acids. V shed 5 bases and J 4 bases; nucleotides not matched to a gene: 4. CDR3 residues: CASSVAGGYYNEQFF. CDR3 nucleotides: TGTGCCAGCAGTGTAGCGGGGGGGTATTACAATGAGCAGTTCTTC.

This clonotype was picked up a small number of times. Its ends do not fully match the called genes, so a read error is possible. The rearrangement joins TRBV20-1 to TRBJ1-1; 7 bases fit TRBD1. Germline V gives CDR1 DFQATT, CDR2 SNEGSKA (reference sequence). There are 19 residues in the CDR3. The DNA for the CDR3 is TGCAGTGCTAGAGACATTTTCGGGAGAGAGGGGGCGGGGAACGCTGAAGCTTTCTTT. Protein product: CSARDIFGREGAGNAEAFF.

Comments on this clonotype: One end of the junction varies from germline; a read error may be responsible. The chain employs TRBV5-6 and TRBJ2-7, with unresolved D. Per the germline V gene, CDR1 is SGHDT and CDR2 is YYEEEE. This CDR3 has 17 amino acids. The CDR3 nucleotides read TGTGCCATCAGCTTGTCTGCTTCAACCTGGGCGAGCTACGAGCAGTACTTC. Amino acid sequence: CAISLSASTWASYEQYF.

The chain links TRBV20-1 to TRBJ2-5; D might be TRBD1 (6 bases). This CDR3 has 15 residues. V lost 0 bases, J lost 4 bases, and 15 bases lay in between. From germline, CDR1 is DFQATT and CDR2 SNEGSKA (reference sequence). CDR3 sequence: CSARDVMGARETQYF. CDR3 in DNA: TGCAGTGCTAGAGATGTTATGGGGGCCCGAGAGACCCAGTACTTC.

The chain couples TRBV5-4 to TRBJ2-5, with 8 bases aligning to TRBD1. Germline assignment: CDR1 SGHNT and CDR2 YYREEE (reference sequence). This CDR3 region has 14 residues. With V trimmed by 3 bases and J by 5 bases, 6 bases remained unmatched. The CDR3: CASSWDRTRETQYF. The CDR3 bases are TGTGCCAGCAGCTGGGACAGGACCAGGGAGACCCAGTACTTC.

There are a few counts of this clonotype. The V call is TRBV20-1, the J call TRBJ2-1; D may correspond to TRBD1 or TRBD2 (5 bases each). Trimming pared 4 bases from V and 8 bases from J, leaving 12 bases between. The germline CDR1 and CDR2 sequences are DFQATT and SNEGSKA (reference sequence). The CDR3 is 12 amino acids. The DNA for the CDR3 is TGCAGTGCTACATACCAGGGAGATGAGCAGTTCTTC. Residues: CSATYQGDEQFF.

CDR3 bases: TGTGCCATCAGTGACCGACAGGGTAACTACTACGAGCAGTACTTC. Amino acid sequence: CAISDRQGNYYEQYF. The J gene is TRBJ2-7, the V gene TRBV10-3; TRBD1 matches at 7 bases. J lost 3 bases, V lost 3 bases, and 8 bases had no gene match. The germline V gene encodes CDR1 ENHRY and CDR2 SYGVKD. This CDR3 region has 15 residues.

CDR3 region: CASSQGGRSTDTQYF. The CDR3 region has the DNA TGTGCCAGCAGCCAAGGAGGCAGAAGCACAGATACGCAGTATTTT. V usage is TRBV3-1 and J usage is TRBJ2-3, with D unclear. The CDR3 is 15 amino acids. Trimming removed 1 base from V and 0 bases from J, with 8 bases in between. Germline V gives CDR1 LGHDT, CDR2 YNNKEL (reference sequence).

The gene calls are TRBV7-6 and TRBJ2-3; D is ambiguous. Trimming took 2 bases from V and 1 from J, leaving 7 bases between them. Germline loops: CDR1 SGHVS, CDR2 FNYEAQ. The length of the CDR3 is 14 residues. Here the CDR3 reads CASSLPPGTDTQYF. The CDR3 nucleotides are TGTGCCAGCAGCTTACCTCCTGGCACAGATACGCAGTATTTT.

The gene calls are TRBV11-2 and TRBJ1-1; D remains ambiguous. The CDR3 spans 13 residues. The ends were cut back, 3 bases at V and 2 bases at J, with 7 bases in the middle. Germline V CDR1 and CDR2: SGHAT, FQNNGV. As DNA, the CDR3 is TGTGCCAGCAGCTTTAACGGCAACACTGAAGCTTTCTTT. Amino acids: CASSFNGNTEAFF.

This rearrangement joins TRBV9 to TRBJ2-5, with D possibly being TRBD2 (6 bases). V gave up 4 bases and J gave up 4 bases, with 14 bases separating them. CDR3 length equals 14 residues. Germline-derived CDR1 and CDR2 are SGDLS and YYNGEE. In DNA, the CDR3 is TGTGCCAGCAGCTCATGGGGACTCGCAGAGACCCAGTACTTC. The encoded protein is CASSSWGLAETQYF.

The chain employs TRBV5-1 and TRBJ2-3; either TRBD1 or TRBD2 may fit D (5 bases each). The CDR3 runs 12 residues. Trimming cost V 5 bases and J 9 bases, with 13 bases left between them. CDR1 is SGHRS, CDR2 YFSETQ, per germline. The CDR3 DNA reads TGCGCCAGCAGTTCGACGGGACGGACGCAGTATTTT. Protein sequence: CASSSTGRTQYF. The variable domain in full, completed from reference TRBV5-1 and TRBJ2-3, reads KAGVTQTPRYLIKTRGQQVTLSCSPISGHRSVSWYQQTPGQGLQFLFEYFSETQRNKGNFPGRFSGRQFSNSRSEMNVSTLELGDSALYLCASSSTGRTQYFGPGTRLTVL.

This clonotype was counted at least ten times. CDR3 amino acids: CSANGGTYLQETQYF. For the CDR3, the DNA is TGCAGTGCTAACGGGGGGACTTATTTACAAGAGACCCAGTACTTC. This chain joins TRBV20-1 and TRBJ2-5, with TRBD2 matching 7 bases. The V gene end was trimmed by 4 bases and the J gene end by 2 bases; junction bases not matched to a gene: 10. The CDR3 runs to 15 residues. Germline assignment: CDR1 DFQATT and CDR2 SNEGSKA (reference sequence).

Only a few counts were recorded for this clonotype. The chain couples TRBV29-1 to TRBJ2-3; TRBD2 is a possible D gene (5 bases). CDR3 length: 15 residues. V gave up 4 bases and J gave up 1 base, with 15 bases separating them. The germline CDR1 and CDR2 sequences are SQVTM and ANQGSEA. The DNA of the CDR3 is TGCAGCGTTGGCAGGTCTAGCCAGGGCACAGATACGCAGTATTTT. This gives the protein CSVGRSSQGTDTQYF.

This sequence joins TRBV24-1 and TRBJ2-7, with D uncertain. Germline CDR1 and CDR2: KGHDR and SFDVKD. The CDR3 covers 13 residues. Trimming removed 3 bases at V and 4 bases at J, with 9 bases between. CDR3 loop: CATSDGQSYEQYF. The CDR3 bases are TGTGCCACCAGTGATGGCCAATCTTACGAGCAGTACTTC.

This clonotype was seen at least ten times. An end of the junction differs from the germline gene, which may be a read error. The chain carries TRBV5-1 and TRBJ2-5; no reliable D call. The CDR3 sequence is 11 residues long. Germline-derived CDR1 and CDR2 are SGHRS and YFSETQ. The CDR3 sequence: CASSYQETQYF. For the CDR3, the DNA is TGTGCCAGCAGTTACCAAGAGACCCAGTACTTC.

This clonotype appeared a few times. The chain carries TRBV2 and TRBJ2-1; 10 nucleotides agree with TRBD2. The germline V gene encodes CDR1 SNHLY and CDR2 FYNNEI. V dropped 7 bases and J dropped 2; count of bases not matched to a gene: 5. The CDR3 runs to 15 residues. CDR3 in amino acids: CASIVGTSAYNEQFF. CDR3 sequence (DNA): TGTGCCAGCATCGTTGGGACTAGCGCCTACAATGAGCAGTTCTTC.

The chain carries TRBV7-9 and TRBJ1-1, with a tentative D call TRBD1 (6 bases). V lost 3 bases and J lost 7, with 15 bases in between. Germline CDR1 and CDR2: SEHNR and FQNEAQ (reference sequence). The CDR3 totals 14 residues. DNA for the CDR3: TGTGCCAGCAGCTTTAGTACGGGGGCAATTGAAGCTTTCTTT. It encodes CASSFSTGAIEAFF.

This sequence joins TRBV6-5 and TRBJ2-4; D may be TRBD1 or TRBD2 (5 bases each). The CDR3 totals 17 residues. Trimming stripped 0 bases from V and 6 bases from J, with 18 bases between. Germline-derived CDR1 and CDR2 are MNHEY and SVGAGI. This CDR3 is CASSYSIPIGGGNIQYF. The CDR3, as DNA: TGTGCCAGCAGTTACTCAATCCCCATCGGTGGGGGAAACATTCAGTACTTC.

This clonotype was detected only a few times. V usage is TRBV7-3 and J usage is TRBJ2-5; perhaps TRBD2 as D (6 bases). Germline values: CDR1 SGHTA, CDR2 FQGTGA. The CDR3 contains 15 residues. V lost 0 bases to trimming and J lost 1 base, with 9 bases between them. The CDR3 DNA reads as TGTGCCAGCAGCTTAACAGGTAGCGGCCAAGAGACCCAGTACTTC. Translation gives CASSLTGSGQETQYF.

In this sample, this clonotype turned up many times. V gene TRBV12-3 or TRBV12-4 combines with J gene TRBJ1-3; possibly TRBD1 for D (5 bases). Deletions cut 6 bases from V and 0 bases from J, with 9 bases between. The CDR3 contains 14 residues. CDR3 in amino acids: CASSLTASGNTIYF. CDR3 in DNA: TGTGCCAGCAGCTTGACAGCCTCTGGAAACACCATATATTTT.

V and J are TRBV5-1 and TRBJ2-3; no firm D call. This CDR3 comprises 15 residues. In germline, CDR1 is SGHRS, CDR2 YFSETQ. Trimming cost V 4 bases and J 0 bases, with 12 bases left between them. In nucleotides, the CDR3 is TGCGCCAGCAGCCGGGCCCCCGCTAGCACAGATACGCAGTATTTT. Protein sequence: CASSRAPASTDTQYF.

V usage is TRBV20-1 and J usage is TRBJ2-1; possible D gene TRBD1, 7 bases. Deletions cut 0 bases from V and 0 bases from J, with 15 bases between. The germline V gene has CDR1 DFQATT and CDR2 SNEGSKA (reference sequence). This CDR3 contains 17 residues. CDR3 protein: CSARDRAGGSSYNEQFF. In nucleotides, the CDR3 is TGCAGTGCTAGAGATCGGGCAGGGGGGAGCTCCTACAATGAGCAGTTCTTC.

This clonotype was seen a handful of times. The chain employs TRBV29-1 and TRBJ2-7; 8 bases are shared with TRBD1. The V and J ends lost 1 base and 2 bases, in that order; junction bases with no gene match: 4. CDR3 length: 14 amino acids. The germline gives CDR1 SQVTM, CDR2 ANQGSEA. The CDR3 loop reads CSVEVGTGPYEQYF. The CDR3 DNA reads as TGCAGCGTTGAAGTAGGGACAGGACCCTACGAGCAGTACTTC.

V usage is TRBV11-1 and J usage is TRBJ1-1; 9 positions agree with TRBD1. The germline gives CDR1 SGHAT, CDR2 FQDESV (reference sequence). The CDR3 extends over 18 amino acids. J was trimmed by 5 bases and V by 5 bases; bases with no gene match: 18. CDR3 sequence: CASSPSSTRQGVGTEAFF. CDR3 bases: TGTGCCAGCAGCCCCTCTTCTACTCGACAGGGGGTCGGGACTGAAGCTTTCTTT.